A selection of T cell receptor beta chains follows, all from one sample in a study of T-cell memory formation after mild COVID-19. TCRdb redid the calling of the 5' RACE reads with MiXCR, one entry per CDR3 protein. Here the sample spans a few hundred thousand distinct CDR3 sequences, around a fifth being singletons. The material sequenced was PBMCs or a T cell subset sorted from them (not recorded which). The receptors originated from a man aged 18 to 35 who had mild COVID-19 (a few samples of this study predate the infection). Cell type and time point are not known. Both conserved end residues are part of each CDR3. Clone size is shown for a subset of rows, as once, few, many or a class of expanded clone.

v_gene | abundance | CDR3aa
TRBV4-1 | - | CASSLVQIVEKLFF
TRBV20-1 | - | CSARVGLLHTDTQYF
TRBV20-1 | few | CSAGPRGIDGYTF
TRBV5-4 | - | CASSLVPGETQYF
TRBV29-1 | - | CSANPRDRGMNTEAFF
TRBV4-3 | - | CASSQDLVGRSEAFF
TRBV7-9 | few | CASSFVQGYYNEQFF
TRBV18 | few | CASSPSQPQETQYF
TRBV7-9 | many | CASSLVGGLAGQETQYF
TRBV29-1 | many | CSVERVNEKLFF
TRBV6-2/TRBV6-3 | few | CASSYSMTGGHQETQYF
TRBV30 | few | CAWTAVGGWSEAFF
TRBV28 | few | CASSLGGTRYNEQFF
TRBV4-2 | few | CASSQPAPGDGFGNTEAFF
TRBV5-4 | - | CASSLVGKVSSYNEQFF
TRBV4-1 | many | CASSQEAAPSTDTQYF
TRBV7-2 | few | CASSLAPQGAGNTIYF
TRBV20-1 | - | CSARIQEGSPLHF
TRBV4-1 | - | CASSPQSDTQYF
TRBV6-1 | many | CASSEGYGYTF
TRBV15 | - | CATSRGGAGGSETQYF
TRBV4-1 | many | CASSQTGASSYNEQFF
TRBV19 | - | CASAIAPRGLYQPQHF
TRBV20-1 | - | CSATGSTYNEQFF
TRBV3-1 | - | CASSQGAGGPYTQYF
TRBV6-2/TRBV6-3 | - | CASSHQGWGENSPLHF
TRBV6-2/TRBV6-3 | - | CASTPYLAGGFTDTQYF
TRBV9 | - | CASSGTWANVLTF
TRBV20-1 | - | CSARDLRGGSPLHF
TRBV6-2/TRBV6-3 | few | CASSYAIPDTQYF
TRBV29-1 | - | CSVDRGGNIQYF
TRBV7-9 | - | CASSLSASHLREQYF
TRBV7-6 | - | CASSSSVGGRETQYF
TRBV2 | - | CASSLQGAGKTEAFF
TRBV5-1 | few | CASSLEESSYNEQFF
TRBV6-2/TRBV6-3 | many | CASTRVPVSTDTQYF
TRBV29-1 | - | CSVEVDRGAETQYF